This T cell receptor (beta chain) was identified in a study of regulatory T cells in long-lasting Graves disease. The study's findings and limits: Investigators studied peripheral blood only, not thyroid tissue.

Indicated time point: newly diagnosed GD, antithyroid drugs for less than 3 months. The authors made the TCR library using RNA they extracted from PBMCs. Graves' disease diagnosis relied on American Thyroid Association guidelines. Germline trimming cut 3 bases from V and 8 bases from J; bases unmatched to any gene: 8. The CDR3 contains 13 residues. The germline gives CDR1 SQVTM, CDR2 ANQGSEA. HTBI primers from iRepertoire and Arm-PCR of CDR3 regions yielded the TCR beta libraries. TCRdb fed the multiplex PCR reads into MiXCR, producing one record per CDR3 protein. Of about 450,000 distinct CDR3 sequences detected, less than 20% appear once; the ten largest clones hold roughly 10%. Note on this clonotype: Its antigen is currently unknown.

These same records also appear under a second study, on T cells in Graves' hyperthyroidism and ophthalmopathy. As that study records: Initially, a first-round RT-PCR of the TCR CDR3 employed the HTBI primer set. Also found in blood were most expanded thyroid clonotypes above 0.001.

This sample comprised peripheral blood mononuclear cells (PBMCs), obtained at new diagnosis, from a patient treated with antithyroid drugs. The TCR comes from a woman in her 30s with Graves disease. This chain joins TRBV29-1 and TRBJ1-2; 8 nucleotides match TRBD1. In nucleotides, the CDR3 is TGCAGCGTTGATTCACAGGGGGAAGGAGGCTACACCTTC. It translates to CSVDSQGEGGYTF.